This T cell receptor (beta chain) stems from a study of identifying expanded T cells in peripheral blood. Broader study findings: About 1.2 clones differed between technical replicates, versus roughly 17 and 20 over time. Across healthy donors, higher total template counts meant significantly greater approximately 2-week count variance.

TCRdb's copy holds only in-frame clones and misses some; the assay was immunoSEQ multiplex PCR. Of around 120,000 clones in the sample, around nine tenths were seen once. Germline CDR1 and CDR2: SEHNR and FQNEAQ (reference sequence). With 1 base removed from V and 1 base from J, the gap between germline ends came to 7 bases. This CDR3 spans 14 amino acids. Notes on this clone: No antigen is known for it.

No infections or other immune events were documented during collection. Input material: blood. The clonotype originates from a person between 18 and 69 years old in good health. The rearrangement uses TRBV7-9 and TRBJ2-5; tentative D call: TRBD2 (5 bases). The CDR3 here is CASSLVGVQETQYF. The CDR3 DNA follows: TGTGCCAGCAGCTTAGTCGGGGTCCAAGAGACCCAGTACTTC.